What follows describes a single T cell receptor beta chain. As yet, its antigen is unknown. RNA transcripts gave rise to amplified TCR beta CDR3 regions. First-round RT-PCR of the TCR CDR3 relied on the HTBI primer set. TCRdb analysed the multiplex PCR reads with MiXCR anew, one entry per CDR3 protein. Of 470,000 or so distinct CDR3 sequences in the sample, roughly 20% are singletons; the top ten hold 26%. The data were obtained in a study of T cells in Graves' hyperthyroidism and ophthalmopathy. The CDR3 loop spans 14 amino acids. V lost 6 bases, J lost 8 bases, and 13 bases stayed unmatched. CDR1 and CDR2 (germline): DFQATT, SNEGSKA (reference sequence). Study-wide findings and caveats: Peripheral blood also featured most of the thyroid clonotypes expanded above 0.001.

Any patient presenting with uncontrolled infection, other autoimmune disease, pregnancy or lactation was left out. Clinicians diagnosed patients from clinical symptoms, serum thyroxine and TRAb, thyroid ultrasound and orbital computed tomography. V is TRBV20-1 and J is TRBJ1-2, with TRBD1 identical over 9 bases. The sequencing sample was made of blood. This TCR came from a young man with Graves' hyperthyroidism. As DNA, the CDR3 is TGCAGTGCGATAGAGGACAGGGGAAGTTCCGGCTACACCTTC. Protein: CSAIEDRGSSGYTF.